The present T cell receptor (beta chain) was sequenced within a study of immune evolution from preneoplasia to lung adenocarcinoma. TCRdb keeps only in-frame clones here, not all; method: immunoSEQ multiplex PCR. The data show several thousand clones, 80% to 90% seen once. The CDR3 covers 16 residues. Germline CDR1 and CDR2: SGHNT and YYREEE (reference sequence). V was cut by 0 bases and J by 8 bases, with 20 bases left in between. Sequences were obtained from FFPE minimally invasive lung adenocarcinoma tissue. The chain has TRBV5-4 and TRBJ1-2; D is ambiguous. The receptor's source is a person aged 70 to 85 with lung adenocarcinoma. CDR3 sequence reads: CASSLEAGPGLRGYTF. CDR3 coding DNA: TGTGCCAGCAGCTTGGAGGCAGGTCCGGGTTTGAGGGGCTACACCTTC. Looking up the rest from reference TRBV5-4 and TRBJ1-2 gives the full variable domain: ETGVTQSPTHLIKTRGQQVTLRCSSQSGHNTVSWYQQALGQGPQFIFQYYREEENGRGNFPPRFSGLQFPNYSSELNVNALELDDSALYLCASSLEAGPGLRGYTFGSGTRLTVV.